The entry that follows covers one TCR beta chain sequence. Its target is unknown. This entry belongs to a study of cytomegalovirus exposure and HLA in healthy donors. The PCR ran on 60 Vbeta and 13 Jbeta primers. Method: immunoSEQ multiplex PCR; TCRdb's copy keeps in-frame clones and lacks some. This sample's table has about 48,000 clones. Per the germline V gene, CDR1 is MNHEY and CDR2 is SMNVEV (reference sequence). The CDR3 totals 11 residues. V was pared by 8 bases and J by 9 bases, with 13 bases between. Findings and caveats of the study: Sequencing probably produced one cluster of sequence variants that were highly shared.

This TCR came from a male donor in good health and CMV-seropositive. The chain employs TRBV27 and TRBJ1-1; tentative D call: TRBD1 (6 bases). Material for sequencing was PBMCs. CDR3 region: CASGPRGKAFF. The CDR3 nucleotides read TGTGCCAGCGGTCCCAGGGGAAAAGCTTTCTTT.